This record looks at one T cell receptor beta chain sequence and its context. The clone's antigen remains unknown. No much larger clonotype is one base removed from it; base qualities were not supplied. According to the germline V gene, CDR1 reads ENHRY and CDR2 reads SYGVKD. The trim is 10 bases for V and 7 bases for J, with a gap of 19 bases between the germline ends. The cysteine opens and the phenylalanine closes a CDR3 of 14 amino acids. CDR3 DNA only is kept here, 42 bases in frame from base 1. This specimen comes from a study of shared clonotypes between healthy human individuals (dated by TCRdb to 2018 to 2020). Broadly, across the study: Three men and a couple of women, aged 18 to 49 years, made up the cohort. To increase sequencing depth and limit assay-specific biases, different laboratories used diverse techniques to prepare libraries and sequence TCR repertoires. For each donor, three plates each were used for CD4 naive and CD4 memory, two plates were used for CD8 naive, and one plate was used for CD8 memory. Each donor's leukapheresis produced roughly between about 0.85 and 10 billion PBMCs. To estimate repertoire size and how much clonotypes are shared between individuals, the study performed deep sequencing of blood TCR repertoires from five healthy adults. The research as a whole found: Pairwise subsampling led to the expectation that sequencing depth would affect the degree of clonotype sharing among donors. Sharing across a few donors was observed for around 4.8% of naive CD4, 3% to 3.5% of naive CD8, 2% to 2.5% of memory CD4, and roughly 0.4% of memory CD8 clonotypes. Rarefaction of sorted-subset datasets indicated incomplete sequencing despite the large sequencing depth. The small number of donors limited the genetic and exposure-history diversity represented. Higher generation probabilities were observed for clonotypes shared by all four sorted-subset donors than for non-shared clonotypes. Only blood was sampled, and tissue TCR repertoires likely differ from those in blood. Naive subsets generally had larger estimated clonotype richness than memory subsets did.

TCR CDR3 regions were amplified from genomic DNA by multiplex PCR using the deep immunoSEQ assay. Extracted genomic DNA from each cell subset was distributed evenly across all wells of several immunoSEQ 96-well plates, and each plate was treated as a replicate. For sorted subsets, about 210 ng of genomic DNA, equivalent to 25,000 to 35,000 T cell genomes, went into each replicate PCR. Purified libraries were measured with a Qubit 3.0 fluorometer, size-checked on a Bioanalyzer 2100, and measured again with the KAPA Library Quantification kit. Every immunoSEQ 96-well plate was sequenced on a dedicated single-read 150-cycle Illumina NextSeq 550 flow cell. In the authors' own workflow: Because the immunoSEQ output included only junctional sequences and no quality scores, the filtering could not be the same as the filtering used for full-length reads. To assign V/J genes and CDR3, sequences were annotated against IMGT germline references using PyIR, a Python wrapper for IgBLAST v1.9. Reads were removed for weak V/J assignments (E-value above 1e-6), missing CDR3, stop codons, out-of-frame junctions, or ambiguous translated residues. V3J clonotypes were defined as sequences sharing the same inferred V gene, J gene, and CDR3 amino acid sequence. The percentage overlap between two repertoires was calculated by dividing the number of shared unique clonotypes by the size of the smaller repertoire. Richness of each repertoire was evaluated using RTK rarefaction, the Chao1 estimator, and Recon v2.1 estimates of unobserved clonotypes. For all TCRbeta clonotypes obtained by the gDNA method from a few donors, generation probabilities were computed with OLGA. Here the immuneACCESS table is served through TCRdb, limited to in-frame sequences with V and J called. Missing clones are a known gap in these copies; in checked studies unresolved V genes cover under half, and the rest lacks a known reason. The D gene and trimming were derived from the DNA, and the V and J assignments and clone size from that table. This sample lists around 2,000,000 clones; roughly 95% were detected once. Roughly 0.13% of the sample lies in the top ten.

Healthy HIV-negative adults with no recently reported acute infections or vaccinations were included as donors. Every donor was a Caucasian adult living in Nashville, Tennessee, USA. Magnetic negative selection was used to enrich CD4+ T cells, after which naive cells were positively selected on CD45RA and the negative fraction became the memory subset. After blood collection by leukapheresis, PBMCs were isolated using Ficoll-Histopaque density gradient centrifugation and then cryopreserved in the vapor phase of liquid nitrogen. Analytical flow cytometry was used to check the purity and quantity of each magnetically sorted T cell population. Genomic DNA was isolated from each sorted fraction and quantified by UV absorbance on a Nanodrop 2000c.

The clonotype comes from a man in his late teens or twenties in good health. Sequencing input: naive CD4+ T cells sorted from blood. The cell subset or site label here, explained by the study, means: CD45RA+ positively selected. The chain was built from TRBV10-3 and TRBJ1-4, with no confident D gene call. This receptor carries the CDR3 CATRTQADGEKLFF. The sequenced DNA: TGTGCCACCCGGACCCAGGCGGATGGTGAAAAACTGTTTTTT.